Below, 22 T cell receptor beta chains from the same sample are listed, as sequenced in a study of blood T cells in healthy people across ages. Combining a sample-barcoded 5' primer with a J-beta primer mix, a second PCR ran for roughly 7 to 12 cycles. TCRdb called the 5' RACE reads again in MiXCR, with one record for every CDR3 protein. Here the sample spans approximately 830,000 distinct CDR3 sequences, less than 80% being singletons. The sample was blood. The origin of the receptors is a man aged 30 to 45 in good health.

J is TRBJ2-5 and V is TRBV20-1; maybe TRBD2 (6 bases). Germline assignment: CDR1 DFQATT and CDR2 SNEGSKA (reference sequence). V gave up 0 bases and J gave up 11 bases, with 13 bases separating them. The CDR3 has 12 amino acids. CDR3 nucleotide sequence: TGCAGTGCTAGAGATGGGGGGTGGGAGCAGTACTTC. Encoded protein: CSARDGGWEQYF.

The chain links TRBV7-3 to TRBJ2-5, with a possible D match to TRBD2 (6 bases). The length of the CDR3 is 15 residues. The germline V gene has CDR1 SGHTA and CDR2 FQGTGA. Trimming removed 5 bases at V and 2 bases at J, with 15 bases between. CDR3 nucleotide sequence: TGTGCCAGCAGCAAGATGGGGGGACGTCAAGAGACCCAGTACTTC. Its translation is CASSKMGGRQETQYF.

This clonotype occurred a few times. The V call is TRBV10-3, the J call TRBJ2-4; no firm D call. The DNA end lines up better with TRBJ2-7; the J call may be wrong. CDR1 is ENHRY, CDR2 SYGVKD, per germline. The CDR3 has 11 amino acids. In DNA, the CDR3 is TGTGCCATCTCGGACGCCCTCGAGCAGTACTTC. This gives the protein CAISDALEQYF.

The V gene is TRBV9, the J gene TRBJ1-2; no reliable D call. This CDR3 region has 15 residues. CDR1 SGDLS and CDR2 YYNGEE come from the germline V gene. With 4 bases removed from V and 5 bases from J, the gap between germline ends came to 18 bases. In nucleotides, the CDR3 is TGTGCCAGCAGCCCCGGTGGTGCGGGGATATATGGCTACACCTTC. Its translation: CASSPGGAGIYGYTF.

The chain uses TRBV10-3 and TRBJ2-5; 8 bases map to TRBD1. The V segment lost 1 base and the J segment 4 bases; nucleotides outside the gene matches: 2. Germline V gives CDR1 ENHRY, CDR2 SYGVKD. The CDR3 is 14 residues long. CDR3 nucleotide sequence: TGTGCCATCAGTGAGTTCGGACAGGGAGAGACCCAGTACTTC. This encodes CAISEFGQGETQYF.

V and J are TRBV10-3 and TRBJ1-1; D not certain. CDR1 and CDR2 from the germline V gene are ENHRY and SYGVKD. The CDR3 extends over 13 amino acids. V shed 6 bases and J shed 3 bases, with 11 bases lying between them. The DNA for the CDR3 is TGTGCCATCAGGGAGGCCGGGGACACTGAAGCTTTCTTT. Translation: CAIREAGDTEAFF.

V gene TRBV20-1 combines with J gene TRBJ2-3; D not resolved. The CDR3 runs to 12 residues. Per germline, CDR1 DFQATT and CDR2 SNEGSKA (reference sequence). Trimming took off 4 bases at V and 2 bases at J, with 7 bases between the two ends. The CDR3 DNA reads as TGCAGTGCTAATGAGGACACAGATACGCAGTATTTT. This codes for CSANEDTDTQYF.

V usage is TRBV20-1 and J usage is TRBJ1-6, with D possibly being TRBD1 (6 bases). The CDR3 contains 15 residues. CDR1 and CDR2 (germline): DFQATT, SNEGSKA (reference sequence). With 5 bases removed from V and 6 bases from J, the gap between germline ends came to 17 bases. The CDR3 sequence: CSAPGQLILNSPLHF. The CDR3 nucleotides are TGCAGTGCTCCCGGACAGCTCATCCTTAATTCACCCCTCCACTTT.

The V call is TRBV6-1, the J call TRBJ2-1; no reliable D call. In germline, CDR1 is MNHNS, CDR2 SASEGT. The V gene lost 6 bases and the J gene lost 1 base, with 13 bases spanning the gap. CDR3 length: 15 residues. The CDR3 is CASSPAQSSYNEQFF. CDR3 nucleotides: TGTGCCAGCAGCCCGGCCCAATCTTCCTACAATGAGCAGTTCTTC.

Comments on this clonotype: It may be a read error: a sequence one base away is much more abundant. The J gene is TRBJ2-5, the V gene TRBV5-5; D possibly matches TRBD1 or TRBD2 (5 bases each). The CDR3 runs to 14 residues. CDR1 and CDR2 from the germline V gene are SGHKS and YYEKEE (reference sequence). Deletions cut 4 bases from V and 1 base from J, with 11 bases between. CDR3 residues: CASSPGAAQETQYF. CDR3 sequence (DNA): TGTGCCAGCAGCCCCGGGGCAGCCCAAGAGACCCAGTACTTC.

The gene calls are TRBV4-3 and TRBJ2-1, with a possible D match to TRBD2 (6 bases). This CDR3 spans 13 amino acids. Trimming removed 4 bases from V and 10 bases from J, with 14 bases in between. Per germline, CDR1 LGHNA and CDR2 YSLEER. The CDR3 spells CASSLQTGDEQFF. CDR3 in DNA: TGCGCCAGCAGCCTCCAGACGGGGGACGAGCAGTTCTTC.

This clonotype was observed a few times. The V and J genes are TRBV12-3 or TRBV12-4 and TRBJ2-4; D tentatively fits TRBD1 or TRBD2 (5 bases each). Trimming left V 6 bases short and J 11 bases short, with 11 bases between. The CDR3 has 11 amino acids. The CDR3 DNA sequence: TGTGCCAGCAGGGGGGACGAGCTTCAGTACTTC. As protein: CASRGDELQYF.

This clonotype has just a few counts. The rearrangement uses TRBV5-1 and TRBJ1-2, with 9 bases fitting TRBD1. Germline V gives CDR1 SGHRS, CDR2 YFSETQ. This CDR3 spans 12 amino acids. Losses at the gene ends were 4 bases for V and 6 bases for J; bases not matched to a gene: 1. The CDR3 sequence is CASSGDRDGYTF. In DNA, the CDR3 is TGCGCCAGCAGCGGGGACAGGGATGGCTACACCTTC.

A word on this clonotype: A much larger clone differs from this one at a single base, so this may be a read error. The CDR3 DNA reads TGCGGTGCCACAGGGACTGGGGCTGAAGCTTTCTTT. Its translation: CGATGTGAEAFF. This chain connects TRBV20-1 to TRBJ1-1; D possibly corresponds to TRBD1 (6 bases). Per germline, CDR1 DFQATT and CDR2 SNEGSKA (reference sequence). The CDR3 covers 12 residues.

This clonotype came up a few times. The V and J genes are TRBV27 and TRBJ1-2; 9 positions match TRBD1. V lost 5 bases to trimming and J lost 4 bases; unmatched junction nucleotides: 5. Germline loops: CDR1 MNHEY, CDR2 SMNVEV (reference sequence). This CDR3 comprises 14 residues. In DNA, the CDR3 is TGTGCCAGCAGTGGCGGGACAGGGTTCTATGGCTACACCTTC. Its translation: CASSGGTGFYGYTF.

The chain carries TRBV30 and TRBJ2-6; 7 nucleotides match TRBD1. With V trimmed by 5 bases and J by 2 bases, 3 bases remained unmatched. The CDR3 covers 14 residues. CDR1 and CDR2 (germline): GTSNPN, SVGIG (reference sequence). CDR3 sequence reads: CAWADRAGANVLTF. For the CDR3, the DNA is TGTGCCTGGGCCGACAGGGCTGGGGCCAACGTCCTGACTTTC.

This clonotype was seen a handful of times. This sequence joins TRBV6-2 or TRBV6-3 and TRBJ2-1; 9 nucleotides line up with TRBD1. With V trimmed by 0 bases and J by 7 bases, 4 bases remained unmatched. This CDR3 region has 15 residues. Germline V lookup: CDR1 MNHEY, CDR2 SVGEGT. The CDR3 spells CASSYSETGGNEQFF. The CDR3, as DNA: TGTGCCAGCAGTTACTCGGAGACAGGGGGTAATGAGCAGTTCTTC.

The table lists this clonotype with a few counts. This chain links TRBV12-3 or TRBV12-4 with TRBJ2-5, with a possible D match to TRBD2 (5 bases). The CDR3 runs to 11 residues. V was cut by 7 bases and J by 12 bases, with 15 bases left in between. The CDR3 sequence: CASKAAGGKYF. In DNA, the CDR3 is TGTGCCAGCAAAGCGGCTGGAGGAAAGTACTTC.

This sequence joins TRBV12-3 or TRBV12-4 and TRBJ2-5; 10 positions agree with TRBD1. The CDR3 has 19 residues. V lost 4 bases and J lost 3; bases outside the gene matches: 17. CDR3: CASSSWAAGQGVNKETQYF. In DNA, the CDR3 is TGTGCCAGCAGTTCGTGGGCTGCAGGACAGGGGGTAAATAAAGAGACCCAGTACTTC.

The V gene is TRBV5-1, the J gene TRBJ2-1, with 9 bases that match TRBD2. Germline V CDR1 and CDR2: SGHRS, YFSETQ. With 4 bases clipped from V and 4 bases from J, the junction kept 9 bases outside the gene matches. This CDR3 is 16 amino acids long. CDR3 amino acids: CASSPRALAGYNEQFF. In DNA form, the CDR3 reads TGCGCCAGCAGCCCCCGCGCTCTAGCGGGGTACAATGAGCAGTTCTTC.

The chain combines TRBV3-1 with TRBJ1-6, with D possibly being TRBD1 (5 bases). V was trimmed by 3 bases and J by 8 bases, leaving 8 bases between them. The germline gives CDR1 LGHDT, CDR2 YNNKEL (reference sequence). CDR3 length equals 13 residues. The CDR3 reads CASSQGVHSPLHF. In DNA, the CDR3 is TGTGCCAGCAGCCAGGGGGTTCATTCACCCCTCCACTTT. Variable domain in full (rest from reference TRBV3-1 and TRBJ1-6): DTAVSQTPKYLVTQMGNDKSIKCEQNLGHDTMYWYKQDSKKFLKIMFSYNNKELIINETVPNRFSPKSPDKAHLNLHINSLELGDSAVYFCASSQGVHSPLHFGNGTRLTVT.

V gene TRBV3-1 combines with J gene TRBJ2-7; D gene ambiguous. Germline values: CDR1 LGHDT, CDR2 YNNKEL (reference sequence). The CDR3 is 17 residues long. With 3 bases removed from V and 0 bases from J, the gap between germline ends came to 18 bases. CDR3 protein: CASSHRDTQMCSYEQYF. DNA for the CDR3: TGTGCCAGCAGCCACAGAGATACACAGATGTGCTCCTACGAGCAGTACTTC.